This T cell receptor beta chain was profiled in a study of T cells in Graves' hyperthyroidism and ophthalmopathy. The CDR3 regions of TCR beta were amplified from RNA transcripts. RT-PCR in the first round (using the HTBI primer set) targeted the TCR CDR3. A single record per CDR3 protein comes from TCRdb applying MiXCR to the multiplex PCR reads. The sample has some 370,000 distinct CDR3 sequences; more than 13% are singletons. With respect to this clonotype: What it binds is unknown. A read error may explain this, as a much larger clone is one base away.

CDR1 and CDR2 from the germline V gene are KGHSH and LQKENI. V gave up 2 bases and J gave up 2 bases; unmatched junction bases: 4. This CDR3 comprises 17 residues. In making diagnoses, clinical symptoms, serum thyroxine and TRAb, thyroid ultrasound and orbital computed tomography were all used. Overall study findings and caveats: Progression to ophthalmopathy was predicted a median of about 6.6 months early.

Sequencing was done on a sample of blood. This TCR was sampled from a man over 45 with Graves' ophthalmopathy. The rearrangement joins TRBV18 to TRBJ2-5, with 14 bases lining up with TRBD2. The chain's CDR3 is CASSPGTSGSRQETQYF. The CDR3 bases are TGTGCCAGCTCACCAGGGACTAGCGGGAGTAGGCAAGAGACCCAGTACTTC.